This T cell receptor beta chain was recovered during a study of response to subunit inactivated influenza vaccine. Study conclusions and caveats: It was the authors' suggestion that each seasonal influenza vaccination recruits few new T cells.

As concerns this clonotype: The antigen is undetermined.

TCRdb passed the RT-PCR reads through MiXCR, listing each CDR3 protein once. The profile covers almost 600,000 distinct CDR3 sequences, with roughly 15% appearing a single time and over 8.5% taken by the ten largest. The CDR3 totals 13 residues. Germline CDR1 is ENHRY and CDR2 is SYGVKD. The V gene lost 4 bases and the J gene lost 2 bases, with 8 bases spanning the gap. The chain recombines TRBV10-3 with TRBJ1-2, with a possible D match to TRBD1 (5 bases). This receptor was identified in a man aged 50 to 59 who received an inactivated influenza vaccine. Source: PBMCs from blood, taken 12 days after vaccination. The CDR3 sequence: CAISADRNYGYTF. CDR3 coding DNA: TGTGCCATCAGTGCTGACAGAAACTATGGCTACACCTTC.